Below are 9 T cell receptor beta chains sequenced from a single sample in a study of T cell repertoires in cytomegalovirus infection. TCRdb recomputed calls from the reads with MiXCR, one row per CDR3 protein. The sample carries about 360,000 distinct CDR3 sequences, approximately 35% recorded once. No antigen has been assigned to these receptors. Sequenced here: cultured PBMCs, sampled from culture after CMV antigen stimulation. Every receptor here comes from a human donor in good health (CMV status not recorded). Some clones in this sample may be carry-over from other donors' samples.

The V gene is TRBV12-3 or TRBV12-4, the J gene TRBJ2-3; D is perhaps TRBD1 or TRBD2 (5 bases each). Trimming pared 10 bases from V and 3 bases from J, leaving 14 bases between. The CDR3 has 13 residues. This chain's CDR3 is CATGALGTDTQYF. CDR3 in DNA: TGTGCCACCGGGGCCCTCGGGACAGATACGCAGTATTTT.

The table lists this clonotype with a count of one. The J gene is TRBJ2-4, the V gene TRBV5-6; 8 nucleotides match TRBD2. V lost 4 bases to trimming and J lost 8 bases; unmatched junction nucleotides: 14. The CDR3 has 16 amino acids. From germline, CDR1 is SGHDT and CDR2 YYEEEE. The CDR3 region has the DNA TGTGCCAGCAGCCGGGGGGGCGGGAGTGGTCGGGACATTCAGTACTTC. Protein product: CASSRGGGSGRDIQYF.

V usage is TRBV14 and J usage is TRBJ2-3; TRBD2 is a possible D gene (6 bases). Per germline, CDR1 SGHDN and CDR2 FVKESK. V was trimmed by 3 bases and J by 5 bases, leaving 12 bases between them. The CDR3 length is 14 residues. This CDR3 is CASSHRDGRDTQYF. As DNA, the CDR3 is TGTGCCAGCAGCCACAGGGACGGGAGAGATACGCAGTATTTT.

This clonotype was detected ten times or more. This chain uses TRBV4-1 with TRBJ2-7, with TRBD2 identical over 8 bases. J gave up 2 bases and V 2 bases, and 20 bases lay outside the gene matches. CDR3 length: 20 amino acids. Germline CDR1 MGHRA, CDR2 YSYEKL. The CDR3 spells CASSQKIGGAGGQTPYEQYF. CDR3 sequence (DNA): TGCGCCAGCAGCCAAAAGATCGGGGGCGCGGGGGGCCAAACCCCCTACGAGCAGTACTTC.

This clonotype was observed many times. The rearrangement joins TRBV27 to TRBJ1-2, with D possibly TRBD1 on 5 matching bases. V was trimmed by 6 bases and J by 7 bases, leaving 18 bases between them. The CDR3 runs 14 residues. From germline, CDR1 is MNHEY and CDR2 SMNVEV (reference sequence). For the CDR3, the DNA is TGTGCCAGCAGCCGAACTTTCCATGGGGGTGGCTACACCTTC. Translated, it gives CASSRTFHGGGYTF.

This clonotype was seen only a few times. V and J are TRBV6-5 and TRBJ2-5, with D possibly TRBD2 on 6 matching bases. The germline V and J ends were trimmed by 4 bases and 3 bases, with 12 bases remaining between them. The CDR3 is made up of 14 amino acids. CDR1 and CDR2 (germline): MNHEY, SVGAGI. The CDR3 region is CASSSPRREETQYF. The CDR3 DNA is TGTGCCAGCAGTTCCCCTAGGAGGGAAGAGACCCAGTACTTC.

The J gene is TRBJ1-1, the V gene TRBV28; D gene uncertain. This CDR3 is built from 14 residues. CDR1 MDHEN and CDR2 SYDVKM come from the germline V gene. V gave up 3 bases and J gave up 8 bases, with 16 bases separating them. The CDR3: CASSFNTGSPEAFF. CDR3 DNA: TGTGCCAGCAGTTTTAACACCGGGTCTCCGGAAGCTTTCTTT.

This clonotype was observed a single time. A read error may be the cause here, since a much bigger clone is one base away. The chain has TRBV7-2 and TRBJ1-3, with TRBD1 matching 7 bases. Germline values: CDR1 SGHTA, CDR2 FQGNSA. Trimming took 5 bases from V and 0 from J; bases not matched to a gene: 4. The CDR3 loop spans 15 amino acids. The CDR3 protein is CASSAGQSSGNTIYF. The CDR3 bases are TGTGCCAGCAGCGCGGGACAGAGCTCTGGAAACACCATATATTTT.

The rearrangement uses TRBV6-5 and TRBJ2-7; 10 bases are a match to TRBD1. V gave up 4 bases and J gave up 3 bases; unmatched junction bases: 6. CDR1 is MNHEY and CDR2 is SVGAGI in the germline V gene. The CDR3 contains 15 residues. As DNA, the CDR3 is TGTGCCAGCAGTTCTCACGGGACAGGGGTCTACGAGCAGTACTTC. It translates to CASSSHGTGVYEQYF.